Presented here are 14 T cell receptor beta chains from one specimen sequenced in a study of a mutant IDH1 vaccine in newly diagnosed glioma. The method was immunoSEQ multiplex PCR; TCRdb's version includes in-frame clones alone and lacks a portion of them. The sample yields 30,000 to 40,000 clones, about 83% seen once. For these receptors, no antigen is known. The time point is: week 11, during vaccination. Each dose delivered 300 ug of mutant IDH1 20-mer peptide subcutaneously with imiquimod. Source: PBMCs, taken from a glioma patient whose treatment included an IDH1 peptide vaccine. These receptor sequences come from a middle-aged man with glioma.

As DNA, the CDR3 is TGTGCCAGCAGTTCCCTGGGGGACACTCGGTACGAGCAGTACTTC. Its translation: CASSSLGDTRYEQYF. V gene TRBV25-1 combines with J gene TRBJ2-7; D may be TRBD1 (6 bases). With 5 bases removed from V and 4 bases from J, the gap between germline ends came to 18 bases. CDR1 is MGHDK and CDR2 is SYGVNS in the germline V gene. The CDR3 length is 15 residues.

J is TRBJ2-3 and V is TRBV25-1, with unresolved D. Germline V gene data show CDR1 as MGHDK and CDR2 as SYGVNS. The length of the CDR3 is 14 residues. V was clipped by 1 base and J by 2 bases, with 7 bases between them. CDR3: CASSEWRYTDTQYF. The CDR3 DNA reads TGTGCCAGCAGTGAATGGCGATACACAGATACGCAGTATTTT. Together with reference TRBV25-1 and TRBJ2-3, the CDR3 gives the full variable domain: EADIYQTPRYLVIGTGKKITLECSQTMGHDKMYWYQQDPGMELHLIHYSYGVNSTEKGDLSSESTVSRIRTEHFPLTLESARPSHTSQYLCASSEWRYTDTQYFGPGTRLTVL.

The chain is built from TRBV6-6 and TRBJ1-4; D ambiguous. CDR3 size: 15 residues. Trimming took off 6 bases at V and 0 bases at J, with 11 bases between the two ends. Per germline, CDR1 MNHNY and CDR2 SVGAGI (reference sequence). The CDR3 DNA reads TGTGCCAGCAGCCGGTACTTAGCAACTAATGAAAAACTGTTTTTT. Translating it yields CASSRYLATNEKLFF.

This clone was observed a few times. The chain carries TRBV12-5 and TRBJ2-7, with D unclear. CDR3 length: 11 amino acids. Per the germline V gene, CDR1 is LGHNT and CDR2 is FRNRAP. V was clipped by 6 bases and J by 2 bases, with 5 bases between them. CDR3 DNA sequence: TGTGCTAGTGGCCGGCCCTACGAGCAGTACTTC. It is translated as CASGRPYEQYF.

The CDR3: CASSPAWTGVNYEQYF. CDR3 nucleotides: TGTGCCAGCAGCCCCGCTTGGACGGGAGTAAACTACGAGCAGTACTTC. The chain links TRBV14 to TRBJ2-7, with D possibly being TRBD2 (6 bases). Looked up from germline, CDR1 is SGHDN and CDR2 is FVKESK. Trimming removed 4 bases from V and 3 bases from J, with 19 bases in between. The CDR3 extends over 16 amino acids.

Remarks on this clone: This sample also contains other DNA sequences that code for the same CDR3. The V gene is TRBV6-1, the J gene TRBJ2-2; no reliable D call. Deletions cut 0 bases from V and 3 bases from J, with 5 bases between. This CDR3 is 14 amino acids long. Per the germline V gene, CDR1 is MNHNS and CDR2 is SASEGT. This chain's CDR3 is CASSEAGHTGELFF. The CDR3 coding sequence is TGTGCCAGCAGTGAAGCAGGGCACACCGGGGAGCTGTTTTTT.

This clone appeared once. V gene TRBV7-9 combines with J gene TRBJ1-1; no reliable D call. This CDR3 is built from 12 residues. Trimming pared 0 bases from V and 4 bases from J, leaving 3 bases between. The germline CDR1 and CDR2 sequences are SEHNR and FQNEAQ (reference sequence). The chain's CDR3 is CASSLASTEAFF. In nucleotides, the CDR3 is TGTGCCAGCAGCTTAGCCAGCACTGAAGCTTTCTTT.

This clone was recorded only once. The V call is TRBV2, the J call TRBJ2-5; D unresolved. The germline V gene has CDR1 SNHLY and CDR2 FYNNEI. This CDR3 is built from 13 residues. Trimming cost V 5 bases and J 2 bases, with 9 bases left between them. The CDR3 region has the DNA TGTGCCAGCAGTTTACGACGACAAGAGACCCAGTACTTC. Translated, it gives CASSLRRQETQYF.

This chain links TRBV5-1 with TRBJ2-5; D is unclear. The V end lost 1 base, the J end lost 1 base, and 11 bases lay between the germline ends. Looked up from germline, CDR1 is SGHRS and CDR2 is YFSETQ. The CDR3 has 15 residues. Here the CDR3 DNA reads TGCGCCAGCAGCTTGAGTGGGAATGGCCAAGAGACCCAGTACTTC. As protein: CASSLSGNGQETQYF.

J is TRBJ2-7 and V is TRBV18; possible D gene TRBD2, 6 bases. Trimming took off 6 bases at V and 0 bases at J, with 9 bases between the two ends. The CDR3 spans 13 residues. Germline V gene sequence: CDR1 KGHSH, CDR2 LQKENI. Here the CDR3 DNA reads TGTGCCAGCTCGCGACTAGACTCCTACGAGCAGTACTTC. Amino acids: CASSRLDSYEQYF.

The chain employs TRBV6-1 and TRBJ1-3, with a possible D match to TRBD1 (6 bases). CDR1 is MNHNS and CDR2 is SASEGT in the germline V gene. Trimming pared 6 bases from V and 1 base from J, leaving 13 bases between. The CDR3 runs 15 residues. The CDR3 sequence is CASRWDISSGNTIYF. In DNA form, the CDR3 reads TGTGCCAGCAGGTGGGACATCAGTTCTGGAAACACCATATATTTT.

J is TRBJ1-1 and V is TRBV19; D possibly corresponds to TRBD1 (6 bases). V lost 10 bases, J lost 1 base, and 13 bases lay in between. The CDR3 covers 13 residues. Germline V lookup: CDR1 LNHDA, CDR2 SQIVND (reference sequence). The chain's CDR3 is CATLSRGNTEAFF. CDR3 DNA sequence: TGTGCCACTCTCTCCAGGGGGAACACTGAAGCTTTCTTT.

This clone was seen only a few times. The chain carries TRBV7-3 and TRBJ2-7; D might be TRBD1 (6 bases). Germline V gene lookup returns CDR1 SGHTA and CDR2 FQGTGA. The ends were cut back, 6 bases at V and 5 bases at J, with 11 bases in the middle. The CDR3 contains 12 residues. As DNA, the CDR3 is TGTGCCAGCAGGGGCAGGGGCAACGAGCAGTACTTC. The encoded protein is CASRGRGNEQYF.

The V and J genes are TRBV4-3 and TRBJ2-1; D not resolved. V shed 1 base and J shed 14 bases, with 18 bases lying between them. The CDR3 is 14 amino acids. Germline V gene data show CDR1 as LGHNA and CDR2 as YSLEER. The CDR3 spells CASSQGASTREKFF. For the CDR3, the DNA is TGCGCCAGCAGCCAAGGGGCGTCCACAAGGGAAAAGTTCTTC.